This T cell receptor beta chain was captured in a study of cytomegalovirus exposure and HLA in healthy donors. Study as a whole: The 120 or so validation repertoires and the 650 to 850 first-cohort repertoires shared a platform, a later analysis reported.

The germline V and J ends were trimmed by 7 bases and 4 bases, with 14 bases remaining between them. This CDR3 contains 14 residues. CDR1 MDHEN and CDR2 SYDVKM come from the germline V gene. The protocol was immunoSEQ multiplex PCR, while the TCRdb copy is restricted to in-frame clones and leaves out a portion. Among a few hundred thousand clones listed, 88% were seen once. The sequenced material came from PBMCs. The genes are TRBV28 and TRBJ2-1; D is possibly TRBD1 (6 bases). This TCR came from a woman under 30 in good health and CMV-seronegative. The CDR3 is CASTTGLRYNEQFF. DNA for the CDR3: TGTGCCAGCACTACAGGGCTGAGGTACAATGAGCAGTTCTTC.